A single sample is the source of the 21 T cell receptor beta chains below, sequenced in a study of control samples from healthy donors and cancer patients. Method: immunoSEQ multiplex PCR; TCRdb's copy keeps in-frame clones and lacks some. This table has some 250,000 clones, around 79% appearing once. The sample consisted of PBMCs. The origin of the receptors is a woman in her sixties with lung cancer.

J is TRBJ1-1 and V is TRBV7-3; 8 bases match TRBD1. In germline, CDR1 is SGHTA, CDR2 FQGTGA. The CDR3 runs to 13 residues. V lost 4 bases to trimming and J lost 4 bases; unmatched junction nucleotides: 2. The DNA for the CDR3 is TGTGCCAGCAGCTCAGGGGGCGGCACTGAAGCTTTCTTT. This codes for CASSSGGGTEAFF.

The chain links TRBV4-1 to TRBJ1-1; no reliable D call. The CDR3 sequence is 14 residues long. Germline-derived CDR1 and CDR2 are MGHRA and YSYEKL. V lost 2 bases, J lost 1 base, and 8 bases lay in between. The CDR3 bases are TGCGCCAGCAGCCAACATGAGGAGAACACTGAAGCTTTCTTT. It translates to CASSQHEENTEAFF.

This rearrangement joins TRBV3-1 (or the pseudogene TRBV3-2) to TRBJ1-2, with 9 bases matching TRBD1. Germline CDR1 is LGHDT and CDR2 is YNNKEL (reference sequence). Unmatched junction bases numbered 3, after V lost 1 base and J lost 6 bases. The CDR3 extends over 14 amino acids. CDR3 DNA: TGTGCCAGCAGCCAAGGACAGGGGGTCAATGGCTACACCTTC. This gives the protein CASSQGQGVNGYTF.

The rearrangement uses TRBV19 and TRBJ2-3, with D unclear. The CDR3 sequence is 15 residues long. Germline CDR1 is LNHDA and CDR2 is SQIVND (reference sequence). V was pared by 8 bases and J by 0 bases, with 15 bases between. CDR3 loop: CASLPQIASTDTQYF. CDR3 nucleotides: TGTGCCAGTCTCCCACAAATCGCTAGCACAGATACGCAGTATTTT.

The chain joins TRBV27 to TRBJ1-2; D not certain. CDR3 length equals 14 residues. Between the trimmed V and J ends, which lost 4 bases and 0 bases, there was a span of 9 bases. Germline values: CDR1 MNHEY, CDR2 SMNVEV (reference sequence). CDR3 sequence (DNA): TGTGCCAGCAGTTCCCAACGGACTAACTATGGCTACACCTTC. It yields the protein CASSSQRTNYGYTF.

The V gene is TRBV19, the J gene TRBJ1-2; 9 nucleotides line up with TRBD1. With 1 base clipped from V and 7 bases from J, the junction kept 7 bases outside the gene matches. This CDR3 is 15 amino acids long. Germline values: CDR1 LNHDA, CDR2 SQIVND (reference sequence). The CDR3 is CASSIARTGALGYTF. The CDR3 nucleotides are TGTGCCAGTAGTATAGCAAGGACAGGGGCTCTTGGCTACACCTTC.

The chain recombines TRBV5-4 with TRBJ2-1, with 12 bases that match TRBD2. Germline V CDR1 and CDR2: SGHNT, YYREEE (reference sequence). V shed 4 bases and J 4 bases; nucleotides not matched to a gene: 3. This CDR3 contains 15 residues. The CDR3 DNA is TGTGCCAGCAGCCCCGGACTAGCGGGGTACAATGAGCAGTTCTTC. It translates to CASSPGLAGYNEQFF.

V usage is TRBV5-1 and J usage is TRBJ2-1; D gene unclear. The CDR3 runs 17 residues. V lost 0 bases, J lost 4 bases, and 17 bases lay in between. CDR1 SGHRS and CDR2 YFSETQ come from the germline V gene. This chain's CDR3 is CASSLAYEKGYYNEQFF. The CDR3 coding sequence is TGCGCCAGCAGCTTGGCCTACGAAAAAGGGTATTACAATGAGCAGTTCTTC.

The chain joins TRBV20-1 to TRBJ1-5; D is ambiguous. Germline CDR1 reads DFQATT; CDR2 reads SNEGSKA (reference sequence). This CDR3 has 14 residues. V was clipped by 3 bases and J by 1 base, with 10 bases between them. The CDR3 sequence: CSASEGGSNQPQHF. The CDR3 coding sequence is TGCAGTGCTAGTGAGGGCGGGAGCAATCAGCCCCAGCATTTT.

The chain is built from TRBV3-1 (or the pseudogene TRBV3-2) and TRBJ1-2; D ambiguous. The V and J ends lost 1 base and 7 bases respectively, with 10 bases between them. Per the germline V gene, CDR1 is LGHDT and CDR2 is YNNKEL (reference sequence). The CDR3 covers 13 residues. The chain's CDR3 is CASSQVGLVGYTF. The CDR3, as DNA: TGTGCCAGCAGCCAAGTGGGTTTGGTTGGCTACACCTTC.

This chain connects TRBV9 to TRBJ2-1; 9 bases agree with TRBD2. The V gene's germline CDR1 is SGDLS and CDR2 YYNGEE. This CDR3 is built from 16 residues. The V and J ends lost 3 bases and 0 bases, in that order; junction bases with no gene match: 4. CDR3 sequence reads: CASSGLAGISYNEQFF. In nucleotides, the CDR3 is TGTGCCAGCAGCGGCCTAGCGGGGATCTCCTACAATGAGCAGTTCTTC.

This clone was recorded once. The J gene is TRBJ1-6, the V gene TRBV27, with 10 bases fitting TRBD1. This CDR3 region has 14 residues. CDR1 MNHEY and CDR2 SMNVEV come from the germline V gene (reference sequence). The junction had 6 bases not matched to a gene; V was cut back by 6 bases and J by 10 bases. The CDR3 spells CASRQGQGRSPLHF. The CDR3 DNA is TGTGCCAGCAGGCAGGGACAGGGGCGCTCACCCCTCCACTTT.

J is TRBJ1-1 and V is TRBV2; D not resolved. The germline CDR1 and CDR2 sequences are SNHLY and FYNNEI. The V and J ends lost 4 bases and 0 bases respectively, with 9 bases between them. The CDR3 contains 14 residues. The CDR3 DNA reads as TGTGCCAGCAGTGGCTCCCGGATGAACACTGAAGCTTTCTTT. Protein product: CASSGSRMNTEAFF.

The V gene is TRBV7-9, the J gene TRBJ2-1; 9 bases map to TRBD2. The ends lost 1 base at V and 8 bases at J; junction bases unmatched: 9. CDR1 is SEHNR, CDR2 FQNEAQ, per germline (reference sequence). This CDR3 has 16 residues. The CDR3 loop is CASSLDAGGPVHEQFF. The CDR3 DNA reads TGTGCCAGCAGCTTAGATGCGGGAGGGCCCGTGCATGAGCAGTTCTTC. The variable domain in full, with the rest retrieved from reference TRBV7-9 and TRBJ2-1, is DTGVSQNPRHKITKRGQNVTFRCDPISEHNRLYWYRQTLGQGPEFLTYFQNEAQLEKSRLLSDRFSAERPKGSFSTLEIQRTEQGDSAMYLCASSLDAGGPVHEQFFGPGTRLTVL.

V is TRBV3-1 (or the pseudogene TRBV3-2) and J is TRBJ2-5, with TRBD1 identical over 7 bases. Germline CDR1 and CDR2: LGHDT and YNNKEL (reference sequence). Germline trimming cut 6 bases from V and 2 bases from J; bases unmatched to any gene: 9. The CDR3 totals 15 residues. Written as DNA, the CDR3 is TGTGCCAGCAGTCCAGGGGGTCTTAATCAAGAGACCCAGTACTTC. Translated, it gives CASSPGGLNQETQYF.

The V call is TRBV3-1 (or the pseudogene TRBV3-2), the J call TRBJ2-1, with 9 bases that match TRBD1. The V segment lost 4 bases and the J segment 4 bases; nucleotides outside the gene matches: 8. The CDR3 has 16 residues. Per the germline V gene, CDR1 is LGHDT and CDR2 is YNNKEL (reference sequence). The CDR3 DNA reads as TGTGCCAGCAGCCCAGGCTCCGGGACAGGGTACAATGAGCAGTTCTTC. Translated: CASSPGSGTGYNEQFF.

This chain's CDR3 is CASSYPRDRKWSGELFF. The CDR3 DNA follows: TGTGCCAGCAGTTACCCGAGGGACAGAAAGTGGTCCGGGGAGCTGTTTTTT. The chain carries TRBV6-2 or TRBV6-3 and TRBJ2-2; 7 bases are a match to TRBD1. Germline lookup yields CDR1 MNHEY and CDR2 SVGEGT. The CDR3 contains 17 residues. The V segment lost 2 bases and the J segment 6 bases; nucleotides outside the gene matches: 12.

The rearrangement uses TRBV7-3 and TRBJ2-1, with D maybe TRBD2 (5 bases). This CDR3 comprises 13 residues. With 4 bases removed from V and 7 bases from J, the gap between germline ends came to 11 bases. Germline CDR1 SGHTA, CDR2 FQGTGA. CDR3 coding DNA: TGTGCCAGCAGCTCCGGGCCGGGGAATGAGCAGTTCTTC. It translates to CASSSGPGNEQFF.

The V gene is TRBV6-6, the J gene TRBJ1-2; tentatively, D is TRBD1 (6 bases). Trimming shortened V by 7 bases and J by 8 bases, and 26 bases separated the two germline ends. The CDR3 has 16 residues. The germline gives CDR1 MNHNY, CDR2 SVGAGI (reference sequence). The CDR3 loop is CASTHGGTNSNGGYTF. The DNA of the CDR3 is TGTGCCAGCACCCACGGGGGGACAAATTCCAATGGAGGCTACACCTTC.

As regards this clone: At the DNA level, this CDR3 is encoded by other sequences in the same sample as well. The chain employs TRBV18 and TRBJ1-5; 8 nucleotides align to TRBD1. The V and J ends lost 6 bases and 2 bases, in that order; junction bases with no gene match: 3. The CDR3 length is 14 residues. The germline CDR1 and CDR2 sequences are KGHSH and LQKENI. Written as DNA, the CDR3 is TGTGCCAGCTCCCCGACAGGGGGCAATCAGCCCCAGCATTTT. Protein sequence: CASSPTGGNQPQHF.

This clone was detected only a few times. This rearrangement joins TRBV2 to TRBJ2-7, with D tentatively TRBD1 (6 bases). The CDR3 length is 14 residues. The V gene lost 6 bases and the J gene lost 2 bases, with 14 bases spanning the gap. CDR1 SNHLY and CDR2 FYNNEI come from the germline V gene. CDR3 nucleotides: TGTGCCAGCAGGAGACAGGAGACCCCCTACGAGCAGTACTTC. It specifies CASRRQETPYEQYF. Based on the CDR3 plus reference TRBV2 and TRBJ2-7, the full variable domain is EPEVTQTPSHQVTQMGQEVILRCVPISNHLYFYWYRQILGQKVEFLVSFYNNEISEKSEIFDDQFSVERPDGSNFTLKIRSTKLEDSAMYFCASRRQETPYEQYFGPGTRLTVT.